This T cell receptor beta chain emerged from a study of neurological immune-mediated disorders. The CDR3 loop spans 15 amino acids. Germline-derived CDR1 and CDR2 are MNHEY and SVGAGI. Trimming shortened V by 0 bases and J by 5 bases, and 13 bases separated the two germline ends. MiXCR was run by TCRdb on the 5' RACE reads, yielding one entry per CDR3 protein. The profile shows about 46,000 distinct CDR3 sequences, under 2% of them singletons. This clonotype was recorded many times. Sequencing was done on a sample of PBMCs. The sequence came from a woman between 40 and 55 years old with multiple sclerosis. The V gene is TRBV6-5, the J gene TRBJ1-1; maybe TRBD1 (6 bases). CDR3 protein: CASSYSSRGATEAFF. In DNA, the CDR3 is TGTGCCAGCAGTTACTCGAGTCGGGGGGCAACTGAAGCTTTCTTT.